Sequencing of this T cell receptor beta chain was carried out in a study of vaccination effects on CD4 cells after COVID-19. Germline CDR1 and CDR2: KGHDR and SFDVKD. This CDR3 is 14 amino acids long. Between the trimmed V and J ends, which lost 6 bases and 0 bases, there was a span of 10 bases. Prior to sequencing, the ViraFEST assay stimulated PBMC with viral peptide pools, which expanded the antigen-specific CD4+ T cells. With approximately ten days of culture completed, CD4+ T cells were isolated. TCRdb's copy holds only in-frame clones and misses some; the assay was immunoSEQ multiplex PCR. Among under 85,000 clones listed, roughly 74% were seen once. For this clone: Antigen specificity is unknown.

The genes are TRBV24-1 and TRBJ1-2; the D gene is possibly TRBD1 (5 bases). Material: CD4+ T cells from PBMCs cultured with HCoV-229E spike peptides, obtained before COVID-19 vaccination. The clonotype comes from a human donor who received a COVID-19 vaccine. The CDR3 region is CATSRGTSNYGYTF. In nucleotides, the CDR3 is TGTGCCACCAGTCGCGGGACCTCTAACTATGGCTACACCTTC.